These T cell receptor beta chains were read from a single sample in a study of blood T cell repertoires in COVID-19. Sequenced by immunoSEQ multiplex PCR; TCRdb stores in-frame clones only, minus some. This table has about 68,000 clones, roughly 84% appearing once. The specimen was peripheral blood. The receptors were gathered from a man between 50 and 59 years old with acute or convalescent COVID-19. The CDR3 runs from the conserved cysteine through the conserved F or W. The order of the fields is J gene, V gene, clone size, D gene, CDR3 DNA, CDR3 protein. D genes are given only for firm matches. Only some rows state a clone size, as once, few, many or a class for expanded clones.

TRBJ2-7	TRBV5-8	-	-	TGTGGTACGAGGGTATCGGGGAGCCGAGGCTACGAGCAGTACTTC	CGTRVSGSRGYEQYF
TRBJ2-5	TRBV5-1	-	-	TGCGCCAGCAGCTTCGGGGAAGAGACCCAGTACTTC	CASSFGEETQYF
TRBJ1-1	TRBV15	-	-	TGTGCCACCAGCAGAGAGTCGGGGTACACTGAAGCTTTCTTT	CATSRESGYTEAFF
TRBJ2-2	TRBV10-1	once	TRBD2	TGCGCCAGCAGTTACGGAATGGCGGGAGCTACCGGGGAGCTGTTTTTT	CASSYGMAGATGELFF
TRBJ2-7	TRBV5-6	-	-	TGTGCCAGCAGCCCGCTGGGGGGCGAGCAGTACTTC	CASSPLGGEQYF
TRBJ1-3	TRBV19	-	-	TGTGCCAGTAGTATAGGTGGACAGCTATACAACACCATATATTTT	CASSIGGQLYNTIYF
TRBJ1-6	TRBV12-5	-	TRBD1	TGTGCTAGTGGCCGGGACAGGGTCGTTTCACCCCTCCACTTT	CASGRDRVVSPLHF
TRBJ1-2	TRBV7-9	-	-	TGTGCCAGCAGCTTAGGTGGGCAGAGATATGGCTACACCTTC	CASSLGGQRYGYTF
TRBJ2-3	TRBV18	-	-	TGTGCCAGCTCACCATTCTTTACGGAACCAGGATTCACAGATACGCAGTATTTT	CASSPFFTEPGFTDTQYF
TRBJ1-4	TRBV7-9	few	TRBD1	TGTGCCAGCAGCCCCGGGACAGGGGTACCAGCAACTAATGAAAAACTGTTTTTT	CASSPGTGVPATNEKLFF
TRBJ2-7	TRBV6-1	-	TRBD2	TGTGCCAGCAGTGACGGACTAGCCTACGAGCAGTACTTC	CASSDGLAYEQYF
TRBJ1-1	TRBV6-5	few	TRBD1	TGTGCCTGCCAAGGGGGCAGTAGGGACACTGAAGCTTTCTTT	CACQGGSRDTEAFF
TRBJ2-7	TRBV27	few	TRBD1	TGTGCCAGCAGTTTAGGGCAGGGGGCCATCTACGAGCAGTACTTC	CASSLGQGAIYEQYF
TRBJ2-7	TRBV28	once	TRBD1	TGTGCCAGCAGCTCCCCGGGACAGGGAGGCTACGAGCAGTACTTC	CASSSPGQGGYEQYF
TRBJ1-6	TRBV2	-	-	TGTGCCAGCAAGGTTACAGCTAATTCACCCCTCCACTTT	CASKVTANSPLHF
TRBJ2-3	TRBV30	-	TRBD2	TGTGCCTGGAGCGGGGGACTAGCGGGCACAGATACGCAGTATTTT	CAWSGGLAGTDTQYF
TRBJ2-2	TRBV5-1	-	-	TGCGCCAGCAGCTTGGACAGGCCCGGGGAGCTGTTTTTT	CASSLDRPGELFF
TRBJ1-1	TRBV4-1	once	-	TGCGCCAGCAGCCAAGGACAGGCGAACACTGAAGCTTTCTTT	CASSQGQANTEAFF
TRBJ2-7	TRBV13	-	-	TGTGCCAGCAGCTGGGGAGACTACGGGCAGTACTTC	CASSWGDYGQYF
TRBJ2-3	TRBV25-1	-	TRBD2	TGTGCCAGCAGTGAATATCGGGGGGTGGACGCAGATACGCAGTATTTT	CASSEYRGVDADTQYF
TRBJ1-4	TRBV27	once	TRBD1	TGTGCCAGCGGCTTACAGGGGGCGCGTAGGAAACTGTTTTTT	CASGLQGARRKLFF
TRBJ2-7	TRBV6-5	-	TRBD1	TGTGCCAGCAGGGTAGGGGCAGGGGGCATTTACGAGCAGTACTTC	CASRVGAGGIYEQYF
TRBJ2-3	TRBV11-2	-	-	TGTGCCAGCAGCTCCCCCGGGTATGGCACAGATACGCAGTATTTT	CASSSPGYGTDTQYF
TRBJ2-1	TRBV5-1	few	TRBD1	TGCGCCAGCAGCATTAGACAGGGGCGCTACAATGAGCAGTTCTTC	CASSIRQGRYNEQFF
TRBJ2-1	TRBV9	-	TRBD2	TGTGCCAGCAGCGTAGAGGGACTAGACAACAATGAGCAGTTCTTC	CASSVEGLDNNEQFF
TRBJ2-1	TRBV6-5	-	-	TGTGCCAGCAGTCGGGACTGGAGCTCCTACAATGAGCAGTTCTTC	CASSRDWSSYNEQFF
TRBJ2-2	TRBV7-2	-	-	TGTGCCAGCAGCCCCGGACAAGGTACCGGGGAGCTGTTTTTT	CASSPGQGTGELFF
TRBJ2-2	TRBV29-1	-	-	TGCAGCGTTGAAACCCAGGACTGGACCGATCCAGGGAACACCGGGGAGCTGTTTTTT	CSVETQDWTDPGNTGELFF
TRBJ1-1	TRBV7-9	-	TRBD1	TGTGCCAGCAGCCCGGGACAGGGATCTGAAGCTTTCTTT	CASSPGQGSEAFF
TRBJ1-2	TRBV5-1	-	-	TGCGCCAGCAGCTTGGTACCGAGCTATGGCTACACCTTC	CASSLVPSYGYTF
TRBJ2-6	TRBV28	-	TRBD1	TGTGCCAGCAGTTTGGGATACTTCAGGGGGCCGATGTTCTCTGGGGCCAACGTCCTGACTTTC	CASSLGYFRGPMFSGANVLTF
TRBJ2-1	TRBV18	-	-	TGTGCCAGCACCCGCAGACAGGTACCTATGGATGAGCAGTTCTTC	CASTRRQVPMDEQFF
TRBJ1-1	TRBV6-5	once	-	TGTGCCAGCAGTTCCACAGGGAACACTGAAGCTTTCTTT	CASSSTGNTEAFF
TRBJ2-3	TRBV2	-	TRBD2	TGTGCCAGCAGTGTCGGACTAGCGGGTACGAAAGATACGCAGTATTTT	CASSVGLAGTKDTQYF
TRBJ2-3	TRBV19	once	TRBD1	TGTGCCAGTAATTCAGGGGGCTCCACAGATACGCAGTATTTT	CASNSGGSTDTQYF
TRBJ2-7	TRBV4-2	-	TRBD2	TGTGCCAGCTGCCAGGCTAGCGGGGGGTCCTCCTACGAGCAGTACTTC	CASCQASGGSSYEQYF
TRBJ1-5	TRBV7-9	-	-	TGTGCCAGCAGCTTACATGGCAATCAGCCCCAGCATTTT	CASSLHGNQPQHF
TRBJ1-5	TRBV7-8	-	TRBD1	TGTGCCAGCAGCTTAACATTGGTCAGGACAGGGGGTCAGCCCCAGCATTTT	CASSLTLVRTGGQPQHF
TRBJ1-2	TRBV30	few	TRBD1	TGTGCCTGGAGTGAAGGGACAGTCATCTATGGCTACACCTTC	CAWSEGTVIYGYTF
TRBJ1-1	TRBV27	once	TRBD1	TGTGCCAGCAGTTTAAGCAGGGGGCTCGAAGCTTTCTTT	CASSLSRGLEAFF
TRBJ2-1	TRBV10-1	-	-	TGCGCCAGCAGTGAGTACCAGGGGAATAATGAGCAGTTCTTC	CASSEYQGNNEQFF
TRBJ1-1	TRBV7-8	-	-	TGTGCCAGCAGCTTCCTCGCGAGGAACACTGAAGCTTTCTTT	CASSFLARNTEAFF
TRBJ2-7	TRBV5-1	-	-	TGCGCCAGCAGCGCAGGCCAGGGGAGCTCCTACGAGCAGTACTTC	CASSAGQGSSYEQYF
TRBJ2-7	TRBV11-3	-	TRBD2	TGTGCCAGCAGCCTAGCGGGAGGGCTCTACGAGCAGTACTTC	CASSLAGGLYEQYF
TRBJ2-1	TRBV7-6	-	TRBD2	TGTGCCAGCAGCCGGACTAGCGGGAGTAATGAGCAGTTCTTC	CASSRTSGSNEQFF
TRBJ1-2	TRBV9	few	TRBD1	TGTGCCAGCAGCTCACTCATTGACAGGGCCAACTATGGCTACACCTTC	CASSSLIDRANYGYTF
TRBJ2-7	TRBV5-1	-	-	TGCGCCAGCAGCTTGGAACAGTTTTACGAGCAGTACTTC	CASSLEQFYEQYF
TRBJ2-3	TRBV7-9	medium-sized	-	TGTGCCAGCAGCCGCCCTAAACGAGTCACAGATACGCAGTATTTT	CASSRPKRVTDTQYF
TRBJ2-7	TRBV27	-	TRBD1	TGTGCCAGTGGGACAGGGGCCTACGAGCAGTACTTC	CASGTGAYEQYF
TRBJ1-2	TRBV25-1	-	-	TGTGCCAGCAGTCCTCCAGGGAACTATGGCTACACCTTC	CASSPPGNYGYTF
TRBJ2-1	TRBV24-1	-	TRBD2	TGTGCCACCAGTGATTTGACTAGCGGAGACAATGAGCAGTTCTTC	CATSDLTSGDNEQFF
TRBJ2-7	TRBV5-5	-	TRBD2	TGTGCCAGCAGCAGACTAGCGGGGGCCGGATCCTACGAGCAGTACTTC	CASSRLAGAGSYEQYF
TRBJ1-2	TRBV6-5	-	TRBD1	TGTGCCAGCAGTTACTCCGGGACAGACTATGGCTACACCTTC	CASSYSGTDYGYTF
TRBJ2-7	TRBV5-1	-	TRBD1	TGCGCCAGCAGCGGCAATCGACAGGGGTGGTCCGAGCAGTACTTC	CASSGNRQGWSEQYF
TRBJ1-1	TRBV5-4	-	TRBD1	TGTGCCAGCAGCTCGGGACAGGGGATTGGGATGAACACTGAAGCTTTCTTT	CASSSGQGIGMNTEAFF